The clone carrying this T cell receptor beta chain was found once. Its specificity is not known. Pooled samples include second doses given at about 4 or 12 weeks. This sample stems from a study of T cell responses to AZD1222 COVID-19 vaccine. Regarding the study as a whole: Most donors were white British, females outnumbered males, and clonal diversity was possibly underestimated.

Produced via immunoSEQ multiplex PCR; TCRdb's table is partial and in-frame only. The data hold approximately 170,000 clones, with around 92% observed a single time. Trimming pared 7 bases from V and 4 bases from J, leaving 25 bases between. This CDR3 has 16 amino acids. CDR1 SQVTM and CDR2 ANQGSEA come from the germline V gene. This chain joins TRBV29-1 and TRBJ1-1, with D possibly matching TRBD1 (5 bases). The sample was peripheral blood, taken 28 days after the second AZD1222 dose. The receptor was isolated from an adult who received the AZD1222 COVID-19 vaccine. The chain's CDR3 is CSAFGGAGYGGTEAFF. The CDR3 nucleotides are TGCAGCGCCTTTGGTGGGGCGGGGTATGGGGGCACTGAAGCTTTCTTT.